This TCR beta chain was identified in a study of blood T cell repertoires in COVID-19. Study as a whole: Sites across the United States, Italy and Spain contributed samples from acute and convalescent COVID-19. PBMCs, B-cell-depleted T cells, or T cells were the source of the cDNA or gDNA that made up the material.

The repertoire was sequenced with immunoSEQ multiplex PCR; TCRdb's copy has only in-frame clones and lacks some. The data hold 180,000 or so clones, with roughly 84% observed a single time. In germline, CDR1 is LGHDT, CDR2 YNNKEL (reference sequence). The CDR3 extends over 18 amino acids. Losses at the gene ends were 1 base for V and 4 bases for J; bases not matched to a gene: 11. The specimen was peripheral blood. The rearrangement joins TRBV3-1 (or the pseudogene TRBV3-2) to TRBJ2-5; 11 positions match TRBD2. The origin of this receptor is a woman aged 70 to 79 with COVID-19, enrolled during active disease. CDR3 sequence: CASSQVVPLAGGRETQYF. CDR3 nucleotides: TGTGCCAGCAGCCAAGTTGTACCCTTAGCGGGGGGGCGAGAGACCCAGTACTTC.